These 16 T cell receptor beta chains were sequenced from one sample in a study of shared clonotypes between healthy human individuals. Generated by immunoSEQ multiplex PCR, the TCRdb table keeps only in-frame clones and is missing some. The sample yields about half a million clones, over 70% seen once. Sequenced material: PBMCs. The receptors were gathered from a woman aged 40-49 years in good health. Some clones in this sample may be carry-over from other donors' samples.

This clone showed up just once. This rearrangement joins TRBV29-1 to TRBJ2-5; no definite D call. The CDR3 consists of 12 residues. V lost 7 bases, J lost 7 bases, and 16 bases lay in between. Germline lookup yields CDR1 SQVTM and CDR2 ANQGSEA. This CDR3 reads CSAPGALGTQYF. CDR3 in DNA: TGCAGCGCCCCCGGAGCCTTGGGGACCCAGTACTTC.

The chain carries TRBV28 and TRBJ1-4; TRBD1 matches 9 bases. The CDR3 sequence is 13 residues long. V lost 6 bases to trimming and J lost 10 bases; unmatched junction nucleotides: 6. Per the germline V gene, CDR1 is MDHEN and CDR2 is SYDVKM. CDR3 nucleotide sequence: TGTGCCAGCAGACAGGGGGCGAGGGGAAAACTGTTTTTT. Translating gives CASRQGARGKLFF.

This clone was picked up one time. This rearrangement joins TRBV7-8 to TRBJ2-1; 11 nucleotides match TRBD2. The J segment lost 3 bases and the V segment lost 5 bases, leaving 6 bases of the junction unmatched. The CDR3 is 16 residues long. Germline CDR1 and CDR2: SGHVS and FQNEAQ. The CDR3 DNA reads TGTGCCAGCAGCGTGGCCGGGACTAGCGGCTACAATGAGCAGTTCTTC. This gives the protein CASSVAGTSGYNEQFF.

This chain connects TRBV9 to TRBJ1-5; D is ambiguous. The V end was cut by 3 bases, the J end by 2 bases, with 3 bases between. The CDR3 loop spans 12 amino acids. Germline V lookup: CDR1 SGDLS, CDR2 YYNGEE. The chain's CDR3 is CASSGGNQPQHF. The CDR3 DNA is TGTGCCAGCAGCGGGGGCAATCAGCCCCAGCATTTT.

J is TRBJ2-7 and V is TRBV7-6, with 9 bases matching TRBD2. Germline assignment: CDR1 SGHVS and CDR2 FNYEAQ. V was pared by 1 base and J by 6 bases, with 4 bases of the junction left unmatched. The CDR3 length is 14 residues. The CDR3 loop is CASSLGGRASEQYF. DNA of the CDR3: TGTGCCAGCAGCTTAGGCGGGAGGGCCTCCGAGCAGTACTTC.

Notes on this clone: A far larger clone is off by one base, so a read error is likely. The rearrangement joins TRBV19 to TRBJ1-4; D unresolved. Germline CDR1 reads LNHDA; CDR2 reads SQIVND (reference sequence). V dropped 5 bases and J dropped 0 bases, with 7 bases sitting between them. The CDR3 extends over 14 amino acids. CDR3 amino acids: CASSPMATNEKLFF. CDR3 coding DNA: TGTGCCAGTAGTCCGATGGCAACTAATGAAAAACTGTTTTTT.

V gene TRBV7-8 combines with J gene TRBJ2-1; 13 bases are a match to TRBD2. Germline-derived CDR1 and CDR2 are SGHVS and FQNEAQ. The CDR3 sequence is 16 residues long. With V trimmed by 6 bases and J by 6 bases, 8 bases remained unmatched. In DNA form, the CDR3 reads TGTGCCAGCAGTTCCGGACTAGCGGGAGTCGGCAATGAGCAGTTCTTC. It specifies CASSSGLAGVGNEQFF.

As for this clone: It is likely a read error: a sequence one base away is far more abundant. The identical CDR3 is also encoded by other nucleotide sequences in the sample. This sequence joins TRBV29-1 and TRBJ2-5; D not resolved. The CDR3 consists of 12 residues. Trimming removed 7 bases from V and 2 bases from J, with 11 bases in between. Germline CDR1 SQVTM, CDR2 ANQGSEA. For the CDR3, the DNA is TGCAGCGCCGGTGTAGGGCAAGAGACCCAGTACTTC. This gives the protein CSAGVGQETQYF.

This clone showed up just once. The rearrangement uses TRBV18 and TRBJ2-7; perhaps TRBD2 as D (5 bases). The CDR3 covers 15 residues. Trimming removed 2 bases at V and 1 base at J, with 12 bases between. Germline loops: CDR1 KGHSH, CDR2 LQKENI. CDR3 DNA: TGTGCCAGCTCACCATTGCTAGCAGCTTCCTACGAGCAGTACTTC. Its protein product is CASSPLLAASYEQYF. Full variable domain (remainder filled in from reference TRBV18 and TRBJ2-7): NAGVMQNPRHLVRRRGQEARLRCSPMKGHSHVYWYRQLPEEGLKFMVYLQKENIIDESGMPKERFSAEFPKEGPSILRIQQVVRGDSAAYFCASSPLLAASYEQYFGPGTRLTVT.

Turning to this clone: A far bigger clonotype differs at one base, so this is likely a read error. This chain links TRBV9 with TRBJ1-4; D is ambiguous. Trimming took off 1 base at V and 0 bases at J, with 7 bases between the two ends. The germline gives CDR1 SGDLS, CDR2 YYNGEE. The CDR3 extends over 15 amino acids. The chain's CDR3 is CASSVCGATNEKLFF. CDR3 DNA sequence: TGTGCCAGCAGCGTATGCGGGGCAACTAATGAAAAACTGTTTTTT. The full variable domain, its missing parts supplied by reference TRBV9 and TRBJ1-4, is DSGVTQTPKHLITATGQRVTLRCSPRSGDLSVYWYQQSLDQGLQFLIQYYNGEERAKGNILERFSAQQFPDLHSELNLSSLELGDSALYFCASSVCGATNEKLFFGSGTQLSVL.

The chain carries TRBV7-2 and TRBJ2-2; unclear D gene. Trimming removed 0 bases from V and 5 bases from J, with 4 bases in between. This CDR3 contains 13 residues. Germline V lookup: CDR1 SGHTA, CDR2 FQGNSA. Written as DNA, the CDR3 is TGTGCCAGCAGCTTAGCTAGTACCGGGGAGCTGTTTTTT. This encodes CASSLASTGELFF. The full variable domain, with the rest looked up from reference TRBV7-2 and TRBJ2-2, is GAGVSQSPSNKVTEKGKDVELRCDPISGHTALYWYRQSLGQGLEFLIYFQGNSAPDKSGLPSDRFSAERTGGSVSTLTIQRTQQEDSAVYLCASSLASTGELFFGEGSRLTVL.

Note on this clone: A far more abundant clone sits one base away, making this likely a read error. V usage is TRBV6-1 and J usage is TRBJ2-7; the D gene is possibly TRBD2 (5 bases). The germline V and J ends were trimmed by 4 bases and 2 bases, with 12 bases remaining between them. There are 14 residues in the CDR3. The V gene's germline CDR1 is MNHNS and CDR2 SASEGT. Written as DNA, the CDR3 is TGTGCCAGCAGTGGAGAGGGCCCTACCTACGAGCAGTACTTC. It encodes CASSGEGPTYEQYF.

J is TRBJ2-1 and V is TRBV28; D uncertain. With 2 bases removed from V and 8 bases from J, the gap between germline ends came to 7 bases. CDR1 is MDHEN and CDR2 is SYDVKM in the germline V gene. The CDR3 is made up of 12 amino acids. Here the CDR3 DNA reads TGTGCCAGCAGTTTAGGGTGGCATGAGCAGTTCTTC. It codes for CASSLGWHEQFF. Combining the CDR3 with reference TRBV28 and TRBJ2-1 gives the whole variable domain DVKVTQSSRYLVKRTGEKVFLECVQDMDHENMFWYRQDPGLGLRLIYFSYDVKMKEKGDIPEGYSVSREKKERFSLILESASTNQTSMYLCASSLGWHEQFFGPGTRLTVL.

This clone was seen only a few times. The same CDR3 arises from other DNA sequences in this sample as well. This chain connects TRBV28 to TRBJ2-5, with D tentatively TRBD1 (6 bases). The closer fit of TRBJ2-7 to the DNA end suggests the J call may be wrong. CDR1 is MDHEN and CDR2 is SYDVKM in the germline V gene. This CDR3 has 14 residues. The CDR3 DNA sequence: TGTGCCAGCAGTTTAGGGGGCCTGACCTACGAGCAGTACTTC. Its translation: CASSLGGLTYEQYF.

The chain carries TRBV7-9 and TRBJ1-1; D might be TRBD1 (5 bases). The germline V and J ends were trimmed by 0 bases and 5 bases, with 13 bases remaining between them. This CDR3 is built from 15 residues. CDR1 and CDR2 (germline): SEHNR, FQNEAQ (reference sequence). The CDR3 DNA follows: TGTGCCAGCAGCTTAGCTGGGGCCCCGAGGACTGAAGCTTTCTTT. Amino acids: CASSLAGAPRTEAFF. Using reference TRBV7-9 and TRBJ1-1 for the parts outside the CDR3, the full variable domain is DTGVSQNPRHKITKRGQNVTFRCDPISEHNRLYWYRQTLGQGPEFLTYFQNEAQLEKSRLLSDRFSAERPKGSFSTLEIQRTEQGDSAMYLCASSLAGAPRTEAFFGQGTRLTVV.

This rearrangement joins TRBV28 to TRBJ2-7; D possibly corresponds to TRBD2 (6 bases). The germline V and J ends were trimmed by 3 bases and 6 bases, with 18 bases remaining between them. Germline V gene sequence: CDR1 MDHEN, CDR2 SYDVKM. This CDR3 region has 15 residues. This CDR3 reads CASSFGLGGYVEQYF. DNA of the CDR3: TGTGCCAGCAGTTTTGGGCTCGGGGGATACGTCGAGCAGTACTTC.